Listed below are T cell receptor beta chains from one sample, sequenced in a study of cytomegalovirus exposure and HLA in healthy donors. TCRdb's copy holds only in-frame clones and misses some; the assay was immunoSEQ multiplex PCR. The table shows tens of thousands of clones, with 78% occurring only once. Sequencing used PBMCs. These receptors were obtained from a male donor in good health and CMV-seropositive. CDR3s include the opening cysteine and the closing phenylalanine or tryptophan. D genes are given only for firm matches. Not all rows give a size; the values are once, few, many and, for expanded clones, a class.

TRBV9	once	TRBD1	TRBJ2-3	CASSVSGQGWTDTQYF	TGTGCCAGCAGCGTGTCAGGACAGGGGTGGACAGATACGCAGTATTTT
TRBV30	-	-	TRBJ1-6	CAWSTRGVGNSPFHF	TGTGCCTGGAGTACCCGCGGGGTAGGTAATTCACCCTTCCACTTT